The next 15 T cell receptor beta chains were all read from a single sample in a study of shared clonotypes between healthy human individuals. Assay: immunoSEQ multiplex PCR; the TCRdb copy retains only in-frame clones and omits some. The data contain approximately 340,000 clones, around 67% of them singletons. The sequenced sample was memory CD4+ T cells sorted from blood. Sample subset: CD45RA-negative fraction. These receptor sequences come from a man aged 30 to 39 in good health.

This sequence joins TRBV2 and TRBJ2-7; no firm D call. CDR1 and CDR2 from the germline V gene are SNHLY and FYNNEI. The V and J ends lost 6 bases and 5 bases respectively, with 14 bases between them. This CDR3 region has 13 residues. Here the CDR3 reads CASRARLENEQYF. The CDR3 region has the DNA TGTGCCAGCAGGGCTCGGCTGGAAAACGAGCAGTACTTC.

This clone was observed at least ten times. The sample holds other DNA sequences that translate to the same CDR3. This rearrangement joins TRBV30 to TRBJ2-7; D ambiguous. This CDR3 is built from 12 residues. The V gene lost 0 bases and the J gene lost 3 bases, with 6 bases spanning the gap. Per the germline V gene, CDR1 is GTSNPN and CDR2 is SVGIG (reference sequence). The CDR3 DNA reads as TGTGCCTGGAGTGTTTCGGTCTACGAGCAGTACTTC. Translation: CAWSVSVYEQYF.

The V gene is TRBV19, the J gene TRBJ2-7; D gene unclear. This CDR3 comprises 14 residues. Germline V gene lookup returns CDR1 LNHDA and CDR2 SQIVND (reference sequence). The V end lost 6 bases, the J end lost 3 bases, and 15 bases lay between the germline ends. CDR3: CASSNGRALYEQYF. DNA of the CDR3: TGTGCCAGTAGCAACGGACGAGCCCTCTACGAGCAGTACTTC.

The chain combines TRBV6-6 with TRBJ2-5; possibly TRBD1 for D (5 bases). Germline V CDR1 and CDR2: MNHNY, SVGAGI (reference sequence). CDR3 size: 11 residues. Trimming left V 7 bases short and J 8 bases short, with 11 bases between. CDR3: CASKQVKTQYF. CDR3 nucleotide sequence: TGTGCCAGCAAACAGGTCAAAACCCAGTACTTC.

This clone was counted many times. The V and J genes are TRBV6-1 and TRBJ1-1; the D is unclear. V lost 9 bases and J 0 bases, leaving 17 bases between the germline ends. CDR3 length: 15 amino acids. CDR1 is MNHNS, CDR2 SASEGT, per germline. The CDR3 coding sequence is TGTGCCAGGAGAAAGTTCGACGAAATGAACACTGAAGCTTTCTTT. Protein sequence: CARRKFDEMNTEAFF.

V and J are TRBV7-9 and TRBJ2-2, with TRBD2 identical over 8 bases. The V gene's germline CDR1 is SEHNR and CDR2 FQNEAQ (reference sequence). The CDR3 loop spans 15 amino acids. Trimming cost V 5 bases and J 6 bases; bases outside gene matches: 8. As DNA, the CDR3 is TGTGCCAGCAGCCCTTCCGGGACTAGGCCCGGGGAGCTGTTTTTT. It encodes CASSPSGTRPGELFF.

CDR3: CASRSLNTEAFF. The CDR3 bases are TGTGCCAGCAGATCCCTCAACACTGAAGCTTTCTTT. The chain has TRBV6-5 and TRBJ1-1; D ambiguous. The CDR3 sequence is 12 residues long. Between the trimmed V and J ends, which lost 6 bases and 2 bases, there was a span of 7 bases. The germline CDR1 and CDR2 sequences are MNHEY and SVGAGI.

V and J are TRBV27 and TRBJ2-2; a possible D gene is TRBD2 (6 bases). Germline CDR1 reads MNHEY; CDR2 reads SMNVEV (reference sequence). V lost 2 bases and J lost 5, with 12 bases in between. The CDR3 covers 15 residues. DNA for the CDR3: TGTGCCAGCAGTTTAACAAGGGCGGGAACCGGGGAGCTGTTTTTT. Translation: CASSLTRAGTGELFF.

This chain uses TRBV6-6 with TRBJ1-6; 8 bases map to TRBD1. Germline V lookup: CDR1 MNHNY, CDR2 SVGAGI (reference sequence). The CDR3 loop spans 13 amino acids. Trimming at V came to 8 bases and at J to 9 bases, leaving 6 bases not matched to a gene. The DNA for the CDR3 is TGTGCCAGCGAGACAGGGGTTGCTTCACCCCTCCACTTT. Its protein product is CASETGVASPLHF.

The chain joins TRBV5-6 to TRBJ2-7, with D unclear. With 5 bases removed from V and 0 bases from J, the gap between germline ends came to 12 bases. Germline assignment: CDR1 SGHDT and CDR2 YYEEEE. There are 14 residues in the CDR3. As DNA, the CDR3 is TGTGCCAGCAGTTTTGACTTCAGCTCCTACGAGCAGTACTTC. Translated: CASSFDFSSYEQYF.

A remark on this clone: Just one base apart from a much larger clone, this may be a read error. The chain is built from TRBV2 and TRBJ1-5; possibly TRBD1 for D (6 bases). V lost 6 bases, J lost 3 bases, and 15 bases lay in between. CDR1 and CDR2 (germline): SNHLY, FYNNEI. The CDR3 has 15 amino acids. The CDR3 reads CASSAGTFNNQPQHF. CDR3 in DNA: TGTGCCAGCAGCGCCGGGACATTTAACAATCAGCCCCAGCATTTT.

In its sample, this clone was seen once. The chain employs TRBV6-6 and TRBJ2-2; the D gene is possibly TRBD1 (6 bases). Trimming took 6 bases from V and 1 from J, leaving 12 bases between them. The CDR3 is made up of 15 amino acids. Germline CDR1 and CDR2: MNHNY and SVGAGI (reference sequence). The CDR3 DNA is TGTGCCAGCAGGGGGCACAGGGAGAACACCGGGGAGCTGTTTTTT. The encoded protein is CASRGHRENTGELFF.

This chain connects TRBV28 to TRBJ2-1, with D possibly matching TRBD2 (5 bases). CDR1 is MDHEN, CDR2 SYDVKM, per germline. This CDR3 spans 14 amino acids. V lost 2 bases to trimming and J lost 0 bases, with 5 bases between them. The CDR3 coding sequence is TGTGCCAGCAGTTTACGGGACTCCTACAATGAGCAGTTCTTC. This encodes CASSLRDSYNEQFF.

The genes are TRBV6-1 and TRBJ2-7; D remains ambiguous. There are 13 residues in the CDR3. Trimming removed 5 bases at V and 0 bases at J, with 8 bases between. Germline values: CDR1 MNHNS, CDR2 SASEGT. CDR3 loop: CASSTTYSYEQYF. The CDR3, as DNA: TGTGCCAGCAGTACAACATACTCCTACGAGCAGTACTTC.

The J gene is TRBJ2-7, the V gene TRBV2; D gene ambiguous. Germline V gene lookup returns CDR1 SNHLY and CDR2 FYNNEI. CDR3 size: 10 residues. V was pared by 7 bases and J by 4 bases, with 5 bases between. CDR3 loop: CASKEYEQYF. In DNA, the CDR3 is TGTGCCAGCAAGGAGTACGAGCAGTACTTC.